These 20 T cell receptor beta chains originate from one sample sequenced in a study of cytomegalovirus exposure and HLA in healthy donors. Profiling relied on immunoSEQ multiplex PCR, and the TCRdb table lists in-frame clones only, not all of them. Of approximately 130,000 clones listed, about 87% are singletons. Input material: PBMCs. These receptors were obtained from a woman aged 18-29 years in good health and CMV-seronegative.

This clone was picked up a small number of times. The chain has TRBV27 and TRBJ1-5, with TRBD1 identical over 10 bases. The CDR3 spans 17 residues. Germline CDR1 and CDR2: MNHEY and SMNVEV (reference sequence). The V segment lost 4 bases and the J segment 6 bases; nucleotides outside the gene matches: 12. The CDR3 sequence: CASSSPGQGIRPQPQHF. CDR3 sequence (DNA): TGTGCCAGCAGTTCCCCGGGACAGGGGATTAGACCTCAGCCCCAGCATTTT.

The CDR3 reads CASSEGGGADTQYF. CDR3 DNA sequence: TGTGCCAGCAGTGAGGGAGGAGGCGCAGATACGCAGTATTTT. V gene TRBV6-4 combines with J gene TRBJ2-3; perhaps TRBD2 as D (6 bases). Germline loops: CDR1 MRHNA, CDR2 SNTAGT. CDR3 length equals 14 residues. Trimming cost V 3 bases and J 4 bases, with 11 bases left between them.

This sequence joins TRBV13 and TRBJ2-7; 7 nucleotides align to TRBD2. V gave up 2 bases and J gave up 6 bases; unmatched junction bases: 7. The CDR3 consists of 14 residues. CDR1 and CDR2 (germline): PRHDT, FYEKMQ (reference sequence). CDR3 DNA: TGTGCCAGCAGCTTATGGGGGGAGGGGCTCGAGCAGTACTTC. It encodes CASSLWGEGLEQYF.

J is TRBJ2-5 and V is TRBV9; 7 positions match TRBD2. Germline-derived CDR1 and CDR2 are SGDLS and YYNGEE. Germline trimming cut 0 bases from V and 4 bases from J; bases unmatched to any gene: 6. CDR3 length: 15 residues. In nucleotides, the CDR3 is TGTGCCAGCAGCGTAGCTGCGGGAGATCGAGAGACCCAGTACTTC. This sequence encodes CASSVAAGDRETQYF.

Only one count was recorded for this clone. This chain joins TRBV7-8 and TRBJ1-5; 9 bases agree with TRBD1. Germline CDR1 and CDR2: SGHVS and FQNEAQ. The CDR3 loop spans 16 amino acids. The ends lost 5 bases at V and 4 bases at J; junction bases unmatched: 9. This CDR3 reads CASSPGQGMGNQPQHF. Written as DNA, the CDR3 is TGTGCCAGCAGCCCAGGACAGGGGATGGGGAATCAGCCCCAGCATTTT.

For the CDR3, the DNA is TGTGCCAGCAGCCTAGAGGGGACTTCTGGAAACACCATATATTTT. This translates into CASSLEGTSGNTIYF. This chain uses TRBV7-9 with TRBJ1-3, with D perhaps matching TRBD1 (5 bases). Germline lookup yields CDR1 SEHNR and CDR2 FQNEAQ (reference sequence). The CDR3 loop spans 15 amino acids. Trimming removed 5 bases from V and 1 base from J, with 12 bases in between.

The rearrangement joins TRBV28 to TRBJ2-1, with a weak D call TRBD2 (6 bases). Germline CDR1 MDHEN, CDR2 SYDVKM. CDR3 length: 12 residues. Trimming shortened V by 7 bases and J by 4 bases, and 8 bases separated the two germline ends. CDR3 coding DNA: TGTGCCAGCACTGGGACTTACAATGAGCAGTTCTTC. This codes for CASTGTYNEQFF.

The rearrangement joins TRBV11-2 to TRBJ2-1; D is undetermined. CDR1 is SGHAT, CDR2 FQNNGV, per germline. Trimming left V 0 bases short and J 0 bases short, with 9 bases between. This CDR3 has 16 residues. Here the CDR3 DNA reads TGTGCCAGCAGCTTAGAGTTTAGCAGCTCCTACAATGAGCAGTTCTTC. Amino acid sequence: CASSLEFSSSYNEQFF. The full variable domain, its missing parts supplied by reference TRBV11-2 and TRBJ2-1, is EAGVAQSPRYKIIEKRQSVAFWCNPISGHATLYWYQQILGQGPKLLIQFQNNGVVDDSQLPKDRFSAERLKGVDSTLKIQPAKLEDSAVYLCASSLEFSSSYNEQFFGPGTRLTVL.

This clone was observed a handful of times. Here the CDR3 DNA reads TGTGCCAGCAGCGCCGGGACAGGGACGTACGAGCAGTACTTC. It codes for CASSAGTGTYEQYF. This rearrangement joins TRBV9 to TRBJ2-7, with 9 nucleotides matching TRBD1. The trim removed 3 bases at V and 4 bases at J, leaving 5 bases unmatched. The length of the CDR3 is 14 residues. Germline values: CDR1 SGDLS, CDR2 YYNGEE.

This clone was seen only once. This sequence joins TRBV5-1 and TRBJ2-7; D might be TRBD2 (7 bases). Trimming took 0 bases from V and 2 from J, leaving 15 bases between them. The germline V gene has CDR1 SGHRS and CDR2 YFSETQ. This CDR3 spans 16 amino acids. CDR3 DNA sequence: TGCGCCAGCAGCTTGGGGCGGGGGCTAGCTGCCTACGAGCAGTACTTC. Translated, it gives CASSLGRGLAAYEQYF.

J is TRBJ1-1 and V is TRBV2; 12 bases map to TRBD1. The germline CDR1 and CDR2 sequences are SNHLY and FYNNEI. CDR3 length: 14 residues. V trimming: 7 bases; J trimming: 8 bases; junction bases outside the gene matches: 8. The CDR3 is CASKPGQGAFEAFF. DNA of the CDR3: TGTGCCAGCAAACCGGGACAGGGGGCTTTCGAAGCTTTCTTT.

The chain employs TRBV5-1 and TRBJ1-2, with D possibly matching TRBD1 (6 bases). The CDR3 covers 14 residues. V was pared by 3 bases and J by 4 bases, with 13 bases between. The germline V gene has CDR1 SGHRS and CDR2 YFSETQ. DNA of the CDR3: TGCGCCAGCAGCTCGGCTGGGGGGGCCTATGGCTACACCTTC. This translates into CASSSAGGAYGYTF.

The rearrangement joins TRBV28 to TRBJ2-1; 7 nucleotides align to TRBD2. The V segment lost 1 base and the J segment 6 bases; nucleotides outside the gene matches: 6. CDR1 and CDR2 (germline): MDHEN, SYDVKM. This CDR3 has 15 residues. CDR3: CASSLFSGIRNEQFF. The CDR3 coding sequence is TGTGCCAGCAGTTTATTCAGCGGGATCCGCAATGAGCAGTTCTTC.

V usage is TRBV18 and J usage is TRBJ1-1, with D maybe TRBD1 (6 bases). CDR1 and CDR2 (germline): KGHSH, LQKENI. The CDR3 has 16 amino acids. The V end lost 3 bases, the J end lost 3 bases, and 17 bases lay between the germline ends. The CDR3 protein is CASSPLRGGKDTEAFF. In DNA form, the CDR3 reads TGTGCCAGCTCACCCTTAAGGGGGGGAAAGGACACTGAAGCTTTCTTT. The whole variable domain, filled in from reference TRBV18 and TRBJ1-1, reads NAGVMQNPRHLVRRRGQEARLRCSPMKGHSHVYWYRQLPEEGLKFMVYLQKENIIDESGMPKERFSAEFPKEGPSILRIQQVVRGDSAAYFCASSPLRGGKDTEAFFGQGTRLTVV.

The rearrangement links TRBV7-2 to TRBJ1-1, with 9 bases that match TRBD1. V lost 5 bases to trimming and J lost 0 bases; unmatched junction nucleotides: 4. CDR3 size: 15 residues. Looked up from germline, CDR1 is SGHTA and CDR2 is FQGNSA. The DNA of the CDR3 is TGTGCCAGCAGCCCAAGACAGGGGGTGAACACTGAAGCTTTCTTT. Encoded protein: CASSPRQGVNTEAFF.

V usage is TRBV5-6 and J usage is TRBJ2-1; 8 nucleotides line up with TRBD2. The ends lost 4 bases at V and 10 bases at J; junction bases unmatched: 10. This CDR3 spans 14 amino acids. From germline, CDR1 is SGHDT and CDR2 YYEEEE. The CDR3 DNA is TGTGCCAGCAGCAGACGGGGGGGCCGAGTAGAGCAGTTCTTC. Residues: CASSRRGGRVEQFF.

CDR3 amino acids: CASSSSGLAGFRTYEQYF. In DNA, the CDR3 is TGTGCCAGCAGCTCCTCGGGACTAGCGGGATTCCGCACCTACGAGCAGTACTTC. The chain uses TRBV7-9 and TRBJ2-7; 13 nucleotides line up with TRBD2. Trimming at V came to 4 bases and at J to 2 bases, leaving 11 bases not matched to a gene. The CDR3 has 18 residues. Germline V gene data show CDR1 as SEHNR and CDR2 as FQNEAQ (reference sequence).

The V call is TRBV5-1, the J call TRBJ2-3, with D possibly matching TRBD1 (5 bases). The CDR3 consists of 15 residues. The germline gives CDR1 SGHRS, CDR2 YFSETQ. With 0 bases removed from V and 4 bases from J, the gap between germline ends came to 12 bases. The DNA of the CDR3 is TGCGCCAGCAGCTTGGATAGGGGCAGCCCAGATACGCAGTATTTT. It is translated as CASSLDRGSPDTQYF.

This clone was detected only a few times. The genes are TRBV2 and TRBJ1-2, with a tentative D call TRBD1 (5 bases). The CDR3 loop spans 13 amino acids. V was shortened by 10 bases and J by 0 bases, with 12 bases between the two germline ends. CDR1 is SNHLY and CDR2 is FYNNEI in the germline V gene. The CDR3 region has the DNA TGTGCCACCCAGGGAAACTCTAACTATGGCTACACCTTC. It codes for CATQGNSNYGYTF.

The chain carries TRBV4-2 and TRBJ2-1; D possibly corresponds to TRBD1 (7 bases). Trimming stripped 1 base from V and 0 bases from J, with 25 bases between. In germline, CDR1 is LGHNA, CDR2 YNFKEQ. The CDR3 covers 21 residues. As DNA, the CDR3 is TGTGCCAGCAGCCAAGCGGGTGCGGGACAGATGTATTCTAGCTCCTACAATGAGCAGTTCTTC. Residues: CASSQAGAGQMYSSSYNEQFF.